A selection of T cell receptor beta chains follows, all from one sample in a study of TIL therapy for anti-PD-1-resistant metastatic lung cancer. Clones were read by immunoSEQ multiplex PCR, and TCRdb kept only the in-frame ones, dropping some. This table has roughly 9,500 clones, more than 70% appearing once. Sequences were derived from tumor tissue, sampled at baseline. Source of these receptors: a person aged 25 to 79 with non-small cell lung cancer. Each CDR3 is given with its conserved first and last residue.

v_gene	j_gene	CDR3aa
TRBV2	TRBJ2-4	CATSDSGNIQYF
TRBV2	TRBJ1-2	CASSEAEYGYTF
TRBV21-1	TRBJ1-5	CASSKGPPPPWDRWHQPQHF
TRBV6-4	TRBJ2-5	CASSADGGAETQYF
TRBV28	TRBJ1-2	CASSLPQKEGYTF
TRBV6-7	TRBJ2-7	CASSYSTSNTTYEQYF
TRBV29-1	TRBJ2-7	CSVDRGYEQYF
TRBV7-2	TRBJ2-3	CASSPLGDGGTDTQYF
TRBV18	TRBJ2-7	CASSRFNRDEQYF
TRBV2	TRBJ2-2	CASSEVTGDTGELFF
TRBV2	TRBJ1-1	CASSEAVAGGTEAFF
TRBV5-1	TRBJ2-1	CASSPQGDNEQFF
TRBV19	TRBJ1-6	CASSRDRISPLHF
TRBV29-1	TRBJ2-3	CSVVVLVAGAADTQYF
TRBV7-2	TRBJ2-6	CASSPRGAAGNVLTF
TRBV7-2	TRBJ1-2	CASSLLFQGRGYTF
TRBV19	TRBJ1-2	CASSPGQGANYGYTF
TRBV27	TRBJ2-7	CASSSPYPNREGHYEQYF
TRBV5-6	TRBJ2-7	CASAWTAASYEQYF
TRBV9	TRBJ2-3	CASSFQPGTDTQYF
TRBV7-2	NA	CASSLADYGWSSYEQYF
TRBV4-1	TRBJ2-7	CASSEIGSAYEQYF
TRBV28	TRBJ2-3	CASSYGGLTRITDTQYF
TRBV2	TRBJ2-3	CASSEAGQYTDTQYF
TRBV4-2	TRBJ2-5	CASSQVSAAGGRAETQYF
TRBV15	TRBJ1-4	CATSRDGTGGEKLFF
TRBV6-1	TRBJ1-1	CASSVRGDTEAFF
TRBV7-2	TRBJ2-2	CASSLIGTGNTGELFF
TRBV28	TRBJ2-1	CASSLQFGGRAIYNEQFF
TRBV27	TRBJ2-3	CASSYREGRQYF
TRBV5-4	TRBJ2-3	CASSRPWSGSMTDTQYF
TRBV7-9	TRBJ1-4	CASSLGQVNEKLFF
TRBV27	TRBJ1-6	CASRLTGTANSPLHF
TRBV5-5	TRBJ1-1	CASSLSTGSTEAFF
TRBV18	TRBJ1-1	CASSPPGGRGNTEAFF
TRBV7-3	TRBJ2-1	CASSSSVGGGAYNEQFF
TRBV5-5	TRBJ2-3	CASSSSGDTQYF